A selection of T cell receptor beta chains follows, all from one sample in a study of shared T cell receptors in the human thymus. Assay used: immunoSEQ multiplex PCR; TCRdb lists only in-frame clones, some missing. The data show about 500,000 clones, approximately 80% seen once. The sample also formed part of further work on human thymus T cells.

What was sequenced was thymocytes. The receptors stem from a boy under two years old with a congenital heart defect. Each CDR3 is given with its conserved first and last residue. A D gene is named only where the DNA matches it firmly. Rows may omit the clone size; those that give it use once, few, many or a size class.

cdr3_nt	cdr3_aa	d_call	clone_size	v_call	j_call
TGTGCCAGTAGTGGCCGGGACAGGGTAGACGAAAAACTGTTTTTT	CASSGRDRVDEKLFF	TRBD1	.	TRBV19	TRBJ1-4
TGTGCCAGTAGTTTCCGGGACAACTCCTACGAGCAGTACTTC	CASSFRDNSYEQYF	.	few	TRBV19	TRBJ2-7
TGTGCCAGCAGTGGCCCCGGGAGAAGCCACGAGCAGTACTTC	CASSGPGRSHEQYF	.	few	TRBV25-1	TRBJ2-7
TGTGCCTGGAGTAAAACGGTGCGGGCCTACGAGCAGTACTTC	CAWSKTVRAYEQYF	.	.	TRBV30	TRBJ2-7
TGTGCCAGCAGCTTAGAGGGCGGGAGGGTCAAAAACATTCAGTACTTC	CASSLEGGRVKNIQYF	TRBD2	.	TRBV7-2	TRBJ2-4
TGTGCCAGCAGGGCTAGCGGCACCTACGAGCAGTACTTC	CASRASGTYEQYF	TRBD2	.	TRBV4-2	TRBJ2-7
TGTGCCAGCTCACCAACTCCGTCCTTCGAGAACACTGAAGCTTTCTTT	CASSPTPSFENTEAFF	.	.	TRBV18	TRBJ1-1
TGTGCCAGCAGTGGCGAGCGAGACTACGAGCAGTACTTC	CASSGERDYEQYF	.	once	TRBV25-1	TRBJ2-7
TGTGCCAGCAGCCAAGATCATGCGACAGGGCCATCCATGAACACTGAAGCTTTCTTT	CASSQDHATGPSMNTEAFF	TRBD1	.	TRBV14	TRBJ1-1
TGCACCAGCAGCCAAGCTGGGACACCTCACAATGAGCAGTTCTTC	CTSSQAGTPHNEQFF	.	.	TRBV1	TRBJ2-1
TGTGCCAGTAGTAGAAGTCCACAGGATCAGCCCCAGCATTTT	CASSRSPQDQPQHF	.	few	TRBV19	TRBJ1-5
TGTGCCAGCAGTTTGGAGACAGATCAGCCCCAGCATTTT	CASSLETDQPQHF	.	.	TRBV28	TRBJ1-5
TGTGCCAGCAGTTCGAAAGGAGTTGGGTCCTACGAGCAGTACTTC	CASSSKGVGSYEQYF	.	.	TRBV28	TRBJ2-7
TGTGCCTGGGGAGGGAGGTTACAGGGGGCCGGGGAGACCCAGTACTTC	CAWGGRLQGAGETQYF	TRBD1	.	TRBV30	TRBJ2-5
TGCAGCGTTGATGACAGGGAAAGTGGGACTGAAGCTTTCTTT	CSVDDRESGTEAFF	TRBD1	.	TRBV29-1	TRBJ1-1
TGTGCCAGCAGCCCCTGGGGAGGGGGTTATGGCTACACCTTC	CASSPWGGGYGYTF	.	.	TRBV14	TRBJ1-2
TGTGCCAGCAGCTTAGACAGGGCCTATGGCTACACCTTC	CASSLDRAYGYTF	.	.	TRBV7-9	TRBJ1-2
TGCAGAACGGACAGGTACTCCTACGAGCAGTACTTC	CRTDRYSYEQYF	TRBD1	.	TRBV29-1	TRBJ2-7
TGCGCCAGCAGTGAGGACCCGGGACTAGCAGGGCCCCATGAGCAGTTCTTC	CASSEDPGLAGPHEQFF	TRBD2	.	TRBV10-2	TRBJ2-1
TGTGCCAGCAGTAAAAGGGGCAGGGGAGGGTCCTACGAGCAGTACTTC	CASSKRGRGGSYEQYF	.	.	TRBV28	TRBJ2-7
TGTGCCAGCAGCTCACGGGAGAACTATGGCTACACCTTC	CASSSRENYGYTF	.	.	TRBV14	TRBJ1-2
TGTGCCAGCAGCTCAGAGGGTGCTAGCGGGACGAACACCGGGGAGCTGTTTTTT	CASSSEGASGTNTGELFF	TRBD2	.	TRBV7-8	TRBJ2-2
TGTGCCAGCAGCTTGGGACAGGGGTTTCTTGAAGCTTTCTTT	CASSLGQGFLEAFF	TRBD1	.	TRBV7-2	TRBJ1-1
TGTGCCAGCAGCTTCCCCCCGGGAAAGTATTTT	CASSFPPGKYF	.	.	TRBV7-6	TRBJ2-3
TGTGCCAGCAGCCAAGGAGGGGGGGGTAAACCCGGGGAGCTGTTTTTT	CASSQGGGGKPGELFF	.	.	TRBV4-2	TRBJ2-2
TGTGCCAGCAGAGAGAGACTCGACAGGGGAAATGGAGGGAACACTGAAGCTTTCTTT	CASRERLDRGNGGNTEAFF	TRBD1	.	TRBV2	TRBJ1-1
TGTGCCAGCAGCCCCCGTGGGGGGTCCACCGGGGAGCTGTTTTTT	CASSPRGGSTGELFF	.	.	TRBV11-2	TRBJ2-2
TGTGCCAGCAGCCCCACGGGTTGGTGCGGGAGGGCCCGTGCAGAGACCCAGTACTTC	CASSPTGWCGRARAETQYF	TRBD2	once	TRBV7-9	TRBJ2-5
TGTGCCAGCAGCGAACGGACAGGGAATGGCTACGAGCAGTACTTC	CASSERTGNGYEQYF	TRBD1	.	TRBV9	TRBJ2-7
TGTGCTAGTGGCCCGGGACTAGCAGCCACAGATACGCAGTATTTT	CASGPGLAATDTQYF	TRBD2	.	TRBV12-5	TRBJ2-3
TGTGCCAGCAGTGGAGGGATCGAGACCCAGTACTTC	CASSGGIETQYF	.	.	TRBV28	TRBJ2-5
TGTGCAAGTCGCTTAGCCCCAGGGACTAGCGGGAGGGCCATCAACAATGAGCAGTTCTTC	CASRLAPGTSGRAINNEQFF	.	.	TRBV12-2	TRBJ2-1
TGTGCCACCAGCAGCAGAAACAAAGATAAGGGGGTACGAGCTTTCTTT	CATSSRNKDKGVRAFF	.	.	TRBV15	TRBJ1-1
TGTGCCAGCAGCTTAGAAGGACTAGCTCACATACCCCCCTACGAGCAGTACTTC	CASSLEGLAHIPPYEQYF	TRBD2	.	TRBV7-2	TRBJ2-7
TGTGCCAGCAGCGTAGAAGGACAGGGACTCAAACACGAGCAGTACTTC	CASSVEGQGLKHEQYF	TRBD1	.	TRBV9	TRBJ2-7
TGTGCCAGCAGCTTCGGACAGCCTATCTCCTACAATGAGCAGTTCTTC	CASSFGQPISYNEQFF	.	.	TRBV5-4	TRBJ2-1
TGTGCCAGCACCCCGCAGGGGAAACAGCCCCAGCATTTT	CASTPQGKQPQHF	.	.	TRBV7-8	TRBJ1-5
TGTGCCGTCTCTCCGGCGGAGTCAACCTACAATGAGCAGTTCTTC	CAVSPAESTYNEQFF	.	.	TRBV10-3	TRBJ2-1
TGTGCCAGCAGCTTACCCCAGGGGGACGCAGATACGCAGTATTTT	CASSLPQGDADTQYF	TRBD1	.	TRBV7-9	TRBJ2-3
TGTGCCTGGAGTTCCGGGGGGAATTCACCCCTCCACTTT	CAWSSGGNSPLHF	.	.	TRBV30	TRBJ1-6
TGCAGCGCCGGGGGGGTAGCGGGCTCCTACAATGAGCAGTTCTTC	CSAGGVAGSYNEQFF	TRBD2	.	TRBV29-1	TRBJ2-1
TGTGCCAGCACTGGGGGCGGGTGGAGCACAGATACGCAGTATTTT	CASTGGGWSTDTQYF	.	once	TRBV25-1	TRBJ2-3
TGTGCCAGCAGTCCTTACACCGGGGAGCTGTTTTTT	CASSPYTGELFF	.	.	TRBV27	TRBJ2-2
TGCGCCAGCAGCCCCCGCGGGAGAGAAAACATTCAGTACTTC	CASSPRGRENIQYF	TRBD2	.	TRBV4-3	TRBJ2-4
TGTGCCAGCAGCCAAGAAGGATCAGGGGGCGGTTCTAGCACAGATACGCAGTATTTT	CASSQEGSGGGSSTDTQYF	TRBD1	.	TRBV14	TRBJ2-3
TGTGCCAGCAGTGGCCGAGGGAGGAACACTGAAGCTTTCTTT	CASSGRGRNTEAFF	.	once	TRBV27	TRBJ1-1
TGTGCCAGCAGCGCGCAGGGGTTCTCTGGGGCCAACGTCCTGACTTTC	CASSAQGFSGANVLTF	.	once	TRBV7-9	TRBJ2-6
TGTGCCAGCAGCTTAGGTCTCGCGGGAACACTTGAAGAGACCCAGTACTTC	CASSLGLAGTLEETQYF	.	.	TRBV11-2	TRBJ2-5
TGTGCCAGCAGCTTTTCGGGACAGGGGTTCTACGAGCAGTACTTC	CASSFSGQGFYEQYF	TRBD1	.	TRBV7-9	TRBJ2-7
TGTGCCAGCAGCTTTCGGACAGGGTTGGTCTACGAGCAGTACTTC	CASSFRTGLVYEQYF	TRBD1	.	TRBV7-9	TRBJ2-7
TGTGCCTGGGCGGGCCCCAACAGGGGCCTCCCCCAAGGCTTCTTC	CAWAGPNRGLPQGFF	TRBD1	few	TRBV30	TRBJ2-1
TGTGCCAGCAGCTTAGAAGGTTGGAGCAGGGTGGGCAACGAGCAGTACTTC	CASSLEGWSRVGNEQYF	.	.	TRBV13	TRBJ2-7
TGTGCCAGCAGTGAAGGGCGGGACCCCCGGCAGAAAAACATTCAGTACTTC	CASSEGRDPRQKNIQYF	.	.	TRBV25-1	TRBJ2-4
TGTGCCAGCAGCCAAGAAGGGACTAGTCGTAGCGAGCAGTACTTC	CASSQEGTSRSEQYF	TRBD2	.	TRBV4-2	TRBJ2-7
TGTGCCAGCTCACCACGCTGGGGGGACTGTAACTATGGCTACACCTTC	CASSPRWGDCNYGYTF	.	.	TRBV18	TRBJ1-2
TGTGCCTGGGGACAGTACCAAGAGACCCAGTACTTC	CAWGQYQETQYF	.	few	TRBV30	TRBJ2-5
TGCAGTGCTAGCCTCGGGACAGGGAAGCTCTTC	CSASLGTGKLF	TRBD1	.	TRBV20-1	TRBJ2-1